This TCR beta chain was sequenced during a study of technical replicates of blood from several donors. Clones were sequenced by immunoSEQ multiplex PCR, and TCRdb holds only the in-frame ones, with some missing. The table has roughly 72,000 clones, 85% to 95% seen once. Germline V gene data show CDR1 as SGHAT and CDR2 as FQNNGV. Trimming removed 1 base from V and 12 bases from J; junction bases left unmatched: 6. The CDR3 totals 14 residues. Sequenced input: T cells isolated from PBMCs. The V and J genes are TRBV11-2 and TRBJ2-1; 10 nucleotides match TRBD2. The sequence derives from a human donor in good health. CDR3 loop: CASSLGTSGGGQFF. The DNA for the CDR3 is TGTGCCAGCAGCTTAGGGACTAGCGGAGGAGGGCAGTTCTTC. Supplemented by reference TRBV11-2 and TRBJ2-1, the full variable domain reads EAGVAQSPRYKIIEKRQSVAFWCNPISGHATLYWYQQILGQGPKLLIQFQNNGVVDDSQLPKDRFSAERLKGVDSTLKIQPAKLEDSAVYLCASSLGTSGGGQFFGPGTRLTVL.